This T cell receptor (beta chain) was obtained from a study of cytomegalovirus exposure and HLA in healthy donors (dated by TCRdb to between 2016 and 2019). At the level of the whole study: In an earlier analysis of some 610 of the donors, 276 Gb of sequence data and 100 million or so unique TCR beta sequences from 180 million or so T cells were reported. An early release covering approximately 600 HLA-typed donors comprised 300 to 350 gigabases of sequencing data and some 79 million unique TCR sequences. Of the 398 genotyped donors, over 65% fell in the genetic ancestry cluster associated with self-reported Caucasian donors. The aim of the study was to test whether cataloging public T cell receptors could identify signatures of past pathogen exposure. Using immunosequencing, the study profiled T cell repertoires from about 650 subjects and related those repertoires to cytomegalovirus serostatus. A separate validation cohort of more than 100 different subjects was used in addition to the approximately 670-subject first cohort. To predict cytomegalovirus infection status, the study brought together high-throughput TCR immunosequencing, statistical association of individual TCRs with disease status, and machine learning. To study patterns of TCR occurrence, a later analysis re-analyzed previously published TCR beta repertoires from 500 to 850 donors and added high-resolution HLA genotyping. In the later analysis, no new phenotypic data were used to find candidate immune exposures; instead, reliance was placed on TCR beta sequences and their occurrence across donors. In an earlier analysis of 587 of the donors, high-throughput TCR beta sequencing was used to judge whether each TCR beta V gene segment behaved as functional or pseudogenic. Donor age, sex, ethnicity and CMV serostatus were compiled alongside the repertoire data. A later genetic analysis used genome-wide SNP genotypes for 398 of the 666 donors, treating that subset as a discovery cohort. Every discovery cohort repertoire had been produced on one sequencing platform. Both class I and class II loci were covered by HLA typing, at four-digit resolution. The number of donors typed differed by locus, with 629-630 for A, B, C, DRB1 and DQB1, around 520 for DQA1, 600 to 610 for DPA1, and 472 for DPB1. About five DR-DQ haplotypes were treated as single units for association and clustering because of strong linkage in the cohort. Among about 370 genotyped donors of the cohort, an average of roughly 230,000 unique TCR beta nucleotide sequences was sequenced per donor, of which about 19% were non-productive.

Note on this clone: Its antigen is currently not known. Base quality data are lacking; no much larger clone is found one base away.

The cohort was made up of approximately 700 healthy bone marrow donors. Cohort members were all nominally healthy when sampled, although unrecorded immune exposures were likely present. The donor tested CMV seronegative, placing the donor among the 300 to 400 seronegative members of the cohort. Each donor provided a peripheral blood sample, and peripheral blood mononuclear cells were used for TCR beta sequencing. The Qiagen DNeasy Blood Extraction Kit was used to extract genomic DNA from the blood cell samples. The CDR3 contains 11 residues, cysteine and phenylalanine counted. This entry keeps only the CDR3 DNA: 33 bases, framed from base 1. The V and J ends are trimmed by 2 bases and 12 bases, leaving 11 bases between them. Based on the germline V gene, the CDR1 and CDR2 sequences are MRHNA and SNTAGT. Libraries were constructed by the immunoSEQ multiplex PCR assay. For the multiplex PCR, a mixture combining 60 forward primers for TCR Vbeta segments and 13 reverse primers for TCR Jbeta segments was used. The CDR3 region of rearranged TCR beta genes was amplified from genomic DNA with a multiplex PCR assay. The amplified TCR beta libraries were sequenced on the Illumina HiSeq System as 87-base-pair reads. The authors' pipeline ran thus. In a later analysis, tens of millions of unique TCR beta chains were counted across the 500 to 850 repertoires, and around 10 million of these chains were shared by at least two donors. Raw reads were error-corrected and collapsed into unique sequences with a nearest-neighbor algorithm that merged closely related sequences to remove PCR and sequencing errors. To assign V, D and J gene segments, CDR3 sequences were aligned to IMGT reference sequences. Each retained sequence needed at least a six-nucleotide match to both a V gene segment and a J gene segment. A rearrangement counted as productive if the CDR3 had no stop codons and remained in frame with V and J, and every other rearrangement counted as non-productive. Following IMGT convention, CDR3 was defined as the stretch from the second conserved V-encoded cysteine up to the conserved J-encoded phenylalanine. Sequences without an unambiguous match to a single V gene segment were excluded from the earlier analysis of 500 to 700 of the donors. In an earlier analysis of roughly 500 of the donors, V segments were called functional above 56.7% productive rearrangements and were called segregating when the between-donor standard deviation exceeded 5%. A statistical classification framework was built to diagnose cytomegalovirus status from the catalog of TCR beta chain sequences. A later analysis assigned V and J genes by comparing TCR nucleotide sequences with IMGT/GENE-DB human TR gene sequences. A later analysis assigned CDR3 sequences and most-parsimonious VDJ recombination scenarios with the TCRdist pipeline. In a later analysis, each TCR beta chain was defined by its CDR3 amino acid sequence together with its V-gene family, and reads lacking a unique V-gene family were excluded. As a way to deal with suspected cross-contamination and a sequencing artifact, a later analysis dropped roughly 620 nucleotide sequences that were highly shared and had low generation probability. In a later analysis, a clonal expansion index was calculated for each public chain from normalized within-repertoire ranks of inferred template counts. In a later analysis, generation probabilities were computed using a VDJ recombination model fitted to out-of-frame rearrangements, and the results were checked against IGoR. In a later analysis, hypergeometric tests were used to score TCR-TCR, TCR-HLA and TCR-CMV co-occurrence, with a repertoire-size bias correction applied to TCR pairs. False discovery rates were estimated in a later analysis by permuting HLA or CMV assignments 20 times. A later analysis grouped co-occurring TCRs with DBSCAN, adding TCRdist sequence similarity when clustering within HLA-allele-positive subsets. Repertoires with fewer than 30,000 or more than 120,000 public chains were left out of co-occurrence clustering, as were a few repertoires with anomalous nucleotide sharing. TCRdb provides this immuneACCESS table in a form limited to in-frame rearrangements. Some clones are lacking; in checked studies, under half of them reflect an unresolved V gene, and why the rest are absent is not known. That table gives V, J and clone size, and the DNA gave D and trimming. The sample includes 150,000 or so clones, with about 75% observed a single time. The ten largest clones add up to around 2.4% of the sample.

Results and caveats for the whole study, not just this receptor: The classifier was reported to diagnose cytomegalovirus status with high specificity and sensitivity in both the original cohort and the validation cohort. In a later analysis, HLA-associated TCR beta chains showed more clonal expansion and lower generation probabilities than non-associated chains that were equally common. In this cohort, only TCR beta chains were sequenced, and detectable features were limited by the absence of alpha or paired-chain data. A later analysis reported that several top co-occurrence clusters appeared linked to parvovirus B19, influenza, CMV and Epstein-Barr virus. According to a later genetic analysis, donors in an Asian-associated ancestry cluster had fewer N-insertions in productive TCRs than the approximately 710-donor mean. Correlated functional status among segregating V segments might reflect linkage disequilibrium, but an unknown experimental factor could not be ruled out. Strong co-occurrence of HLA alleles, especially DR and DQ, made assigning TCR associations to individual alleles difficult. In an earlier analysis of some 640 of the donors, most TCR beta V segments were observed in productive rearrangements about 87% or about 30% of the time, broadly matching IMGT annotations. A later analysis found that TCR association rates varied across HLA loci, with DRB1 alleles showing the most associated TCRs and HLA-C alleles the fewest. A few of the identified cytomegalovirus-associated TCR beta chains were confirmed in vitro to be specific for cytomegalovirus antigens. HLA typing was unavailable for some donors at each locus, so association tests used only the typed subset. A further reported finding was that TCR beta sequences accurately predicted the HLA-A and HLA-B alleles for most subjects in the first cohort. In the study, some 180 TCR beta chains were listed as associated with cytomegalovirus. A later analysis associated around 16,000 TCR beta sequences with specific HLA alleles at a false discovery rate of 0.05. An association between a missense DCLRE1C variant and V-gene and J-gene trimming of TCR beta chains was found in a later genetic analysis and replicated in an independent cohort. While some public TCRs were present in many individuals, most TCR sequences turned up only very rarely across donors. The authors suggested that the approach could potentially be generalized to other disease states and immunological phenotypes. Because counts were too low, fewer than 20 rarely observed V segments, including chromosome 9 orphons, were excluded from the earlier analysis of several hundred of the donors. CMV serostatus was the only immune exposure information available for the cohort. Some IMGT-functional V segments, including TRBV6-2 and TRBV6-3, could not be distinguished by the 87-base-pair reads and were therefore excluded. In a later analysis, most CMV-associated TCR beta chains were found to appear HLA-restricted, with HLA associations seemingly driven largely by CMV exposure. A group of highly shared sequence variants was considered likely to be a technical artifact of the sequencing pipeline. Presence/absence analyses assumed roughly uniform sequencing depth across donors, an assumption that may not hold.

Sequenced sample: PBMCs. This TCR was recovered from a female donor in good health and CMV-seronegative. Recombination joined TRBV6-4 with TRBJ2-7, with TRBD2 tentatively as D gene (6 bases match). The nucleotides read TGTGCCAGCAGTGACCCGCGGGACCGGTACTTC. Its translation reads: CASSDPRDRYF.